These 7 T cell receptor beta chains share one sample of origin, sequenced in a study of molecular identifiers for immune sequencing clone quantification. TCRdb recomputed calls from the PCR reads with MiXCR, one row per CDR3 protein. This sample has about 640,000 distinct CDR3 sequences, with nearly 20% found just once. The source material was naive CD8+ T cells from blood, with Jurkat cell RNA spiked in. Stated subset: FACS-sorted CD8+CD4-CCR7+CD45RA+ naive T cells. These TCRs come from a human donor in good health. Some libraries in this study had Jurkat cell RNA spiked in.

With respect to this clonotype: Here the CDR3 omits its conserved ending phenylalanine or tryptophan, so a read error is the likely source. V is TRBV11-2 and J is TRBJ2-7, with D possibly being TRBD1 or TRBD2 (6 bases each). Germline assignment: CDR1 SGHAT and CDR2 FQNNGV. This CDR3 is built from 13 residues. V gave up 1 base and J gave up 5 bases, with 9 bases separating them. CDR3 sequence (DNA): TGTGCCAGCAGCTTAGGGGGGGCCCACGAGCAGTACCTC. Its translation: CASSLGGAHEQYL.

With respect to this clonotype: The junction does not match germline at one end; this may be a read error. The chain couples TRBV4-3 to TRBJ2-7; tentatively, D is TRBD1 (6 bases). This CDR3 has 14 amino acids. Germline loops: CDR1 LGHNA, CDR2 YSLEER. The CDR3, as DNA: TGCGCCAGCAGCCAAACAACAGGGTCCTGCGAGCAGTACTTC. It encodes CASSQTTGSCEQYF.

This clonotype was counted ten times or more. This chain uses TRBV7-9 with TRBJ2-3; 12 positions agree with TRBD2. V was pared by 7 bases and J by 4 bases, with 6 bases of the junction left unmatched. This CDR3 contains 15 residues. Germline-derived CDR1 and CDR2 are SEHNR and FQNEAQ (reference sequence). The CDR3 here is CASKTSGSPPDTQYF. The CDR3 region has the DNA TGTGCCAGCAAGACTAGCGGGAGTCCCCCAGATACGCAGTATTTT.

In this sample, this clonotype turned up many times. The J gene is TRBJ1-1, the V gene TRBV4-3, with D perhaps TRBD1 (6 bases). CDR1 LGHNA and CDR2 YSLEER come from the germline V gene. The V end was cut by 0 bases, the J end by 11 bases, with 19 bases between. There are 15 residues in the CDR3. The CDR3 DNA reads TGCGCCAGCAGCCAAGATAGGATTGGCGCAGGGGACGCTTTCTTT. Amino acid sequence: CASSQDRIGAGDAFF.

Details on this clonotype: This may stem from a read error, because a much larger clone lies one nucleotide away. This rearrangement joins TRBV28 to TRBJ1-6; unclear D gene. Trimming took 11 bases from V and 13 from J, leaving 15 bases between them. The germline CDR1 and CDR2 sequences are MDHEN and SYDVKM. CDR3 length: 11 residues. The CDR3 reads CASKGAHPLHF. CDR3 DNA: TGTGCCTCAAAGGGAGCTCACCCCCTCCACTTT.

This clonotype was seen repeatedly, ten times or more. V usage is TRBV11-2 and J usage is TRBJ1-4, with TRBD1 matching 8 bases. The V gene end was trimmed by 5 bases and the J gene end by 4 bases; junction bases not matched to a gene: 12. CDR1 is SGHAT, CDR2 FQNNGV, per germline. The CDR3 is made up of 17 amino acids. CDR3 bases: TGTGCCAGCAGCCCCTTCCCGGAGGGACAGGATAATGAAAAACTGTTTTTT. This translates into CASSPFPEGQDNEKLFF.

About this clonotype itself: A much larger clone sits a single nucleotide away, making a read error possible. The chain has TRBV27 and TRBJ1-3; D is undetermined. Germline V gene sequence: CDR1 MNHEY, CDR2 SMNVEV (reference sequence). The CDR3 contains 15 residues. The V end was cut by 0 bases, the J end by 2 bases, with 8 bases between. In DNA form, the CDR3 reads TGTGCCAGCAGTTTATCTATTGACCCTGGAAACACCATATATTTT. Translated: CASSLSIDPGNTIYF.